This T cell receptor (beta chain) was identified in a study of beta chain features in type 1 diabetes. Overall study findings and caveats: Among type 1 diabetes patients, VDJ junctions had fewer insertions and more deletions. Among patients with Type 1 diabetes, TCRB CDR3s were moderately but significantly shorter in every one of the four CD4+ subsets.

Via CD45RO/CCR7/CD25/CD127/CD95/CD27, cells of the CD4+ naive, central memory, regulatory and stem cell-like memory subsets were sorted. Notes on this clone: The antigen is undetermined.

Reverse transcription of all isolated RNA meant that expressed TCRB transcripts were sequenced. Profiled with immunoSEQ multiplex PCR; TCRdb holds only in-frame clones, not every one. The table lists under 350,000 clones, roughly 25% of them singletons. Germline V gene data show CDR1 as SQVTM and CDR2 as ANQGSEA. The ends lost 3 bases at V and 1 base at J; junction bases unmatched: 1. The CDR3 is made up of 15 amino acids. This chain connects TRBV29-1 to TRBJ2-1; TRBD2 aligns across 12 bases. Sample: naive CD4+ T cells from blood. The clonotype originates from a woman aged 25 to 45 with type 1 diabetes. CDR3 nucleotides: TGCAGCGTTGATGGACTAGCGGGGTCCTACAATGAGCAGTTCTTC. Its protein product is CSVDGLAGSYNEQFF.